The rows below give T cell receptor beta chains drawn from one sample of a study of blood T cell repertoires in COVID-19. Some clones are missing from TCRdb's copy, which holds only in-frame ones; the method was immunoSEQ multiplex PCR. The sample holds approximately 110,000 clones, roughly 81% seen once. The specimen sequenced was peripheral blood. These receptors were obtained from a human donor in a cohort sampled during active COVID-19. CDR3s include the opening cysteine and the closing phenylalanine or tryptophan. D genes are given only for firm matches. Only some rows state a clone size, as once, few, many or a class for expanded clones.

CDR3: CATQPDRGNTEAFF; DNA: TGTGCCACCCAGCCTGACAGGGGAAACACTGAAGCTTTCTTT; J: TRBJ1-1; size: NA; D: TRBD1; V: TRBV15
CDR3: CASSGEGGTQYF; DNA: TGTGCCAGCAGTGGGGAGGGTGGGACCCAGTACTTC; J: TRBJ2-5; size: NA; D: TRBD2; V: TRBV2
CDR3: CASSALWTGDNEQFF; DNA: TGTGCCAGCAGCGCCCTCTGGACAGGGGATAATGAGCAGTTCTTC; J: TRBJ2-1; size: NA; D: TRBD1; V: TRBV9
CDR3: CASRPGQVPYEQYF; DNA: TGTGCCAGCAGACCGGGACAGGTACCCTACGAGCAGTACTTC; J: TRBJ2-7; size: few; D: TRBD1; V: TRBV3-1/TRBV3-2
CDR3: CAISETTYRGNEQYF; DNA: TGTGCCATCAGTGAGACAACCTACAGGGGAAACGAGCAGTACTTC; J: TRBJ2-7; size: NA; D: TRBD1; V: TRBV10-3
CDR3: CASSLAIVLGGLGEQFF; DNA: TGTGCCAGCAGCTTAGCAATTGTTCTCGGAGGCTTGGGTGAGCAGTTCTTC; J: TRBJ2-1; size: few; D: NA; V: TRBV7-9
CDR3: CASSPFGNSPLHF; DNA: TGTGCCAGCAGCCCGTTCGGGAATTCACCCCTCCACTTT; J: TRBJ1-6; size: few; D: NA; V: TRBV11-2
CDR3: CASSLDEGAPGNTIYF; DNA: TGCGCCAGCAGCTTGGACGAGGGGGCCCCTGGAAACACCATATATTTT; J: TRBJ1-3; size: NA; D: TRBD1; V: TRBV5-1
CDR3: CASSLAVYEQYF; DNA: TGTGCCAGCAGCTTGGCAGTCTACGAGCAGTACTTC; J: TRBJ2-7; size: NA; D: NA; V: TRBV5-5
CDR3: CATSTSGGPNEQFF; DNA: TGTGCCACCAGTACTAGCGGGGGGCCAAATGAGCAGTTCTTC; J: TRBJ2-1; size: once; D: TRBD2; V: TRBV24-1
CDR3: CASRAGALNTGELFF; DNA: TGCGCCAGCAGAGCGGGAGCCTTGAACACCGGGGAGCTGTTTTTT; J: TRBJ2-2; size: NA; D: TRBD2; V: TRBV5-1
CDR3: CSAAQGAATEAFF; DNA: TGCAGCGCCGCACAGGGGGCGGCCACTGAAGCTTTCTTT; J: TRBJ1-1; size: NA; D: TRBD1; V: TRBV29-1
CDR3: CASSVGSGGTDTQYF; DNA: TGTGCCAGCAGCGTAGGTAGCGGGGGCACAGATACGCAGTATTTT; J: TRBJ2-3; size: NA; D: TRBD2; V: TRBV9
CDR3: CASSPLTGAASPLHF; DNA: TGTGCCAGCAGCCCCTTGACAGGCGCGGCCTCACCCCTCCACTTT; J: TRBJ1-6; size: NA; D: NA; V: TRBV9
CDR3: CASSQVTGAEQYF; DNA: TGTGCCAGCAGCCAAGTAACGGGAGCCGAGCAGTACTTC; J: TRBJ2-7; size: NA; D: NA; V: TRBV14
CDR3: CASSLGPGNEKLFF; DNA: TGCGCCAGCAGCTTGGGACCGGGAAATGAAAAACTGTTTTTT; J: TRBJ1-4; size: NA; D: NA; V: TRBV5-1
CDR3: CASSFRPSGDYEQYF; DNA: TGCGCCAGCAGCTTTAGGCCTAGCGGGGACTACGAGCAGTACTTC; J: TRBJ2-7; size: once; D: TRBD2; V: TRBV5-1
CDR3: CASSQTGYGYTF; DNA: TGCGCCAGCAGCCAAACAGGCTATGGCTACACCTTC; J: TRBJ1-2; size: many; D: NA; V: TRBV4-3
CDR3: CAWEPEGGGYEQYF; DNA: TGTGCCTGGGAGCCCGAAGGGGGGGGCTACGAGCAGTACTTC; J: TRBJ2-7; size: NA; D: NA; V: TRBV30
CDR3: CASSSQGVGETQYF; DNA: TGTGCCAGCTCCTCCCAGGGGGTCGGAGAGACCCAGTACTTC; J: TRBJ2-5; size: NA; D: TRBD1; V: TRBV7-8
CDR3: CATSDPGLAGGHIGNEQFF; DNA: TGTGCCACCAGTGACCCGGGACTAGCGGGAGGCCATATAGGGAATGAGCAGTTCTTC; J: TRBJ2-1; size: NA; D: TRBD2; V: TRBV24-1
CDR3: CASSSVGNKILNEQFF; DNA: TGTGCCAGCAGTTCTGTCGGGAACAAAATACTCAATGAGCAGTTCTTC; J: TRBJ2-1; size: NA; D: NA; V: TRBV28
CDR3: CASRVERGSTQYF; DNA: TGTGCCAGCAGGGTCGAAAGGGGGTCCACCCAGTACTTC; J: TRBJ2-5; size: few; D: NA; V: TRBV7-6
CDR3: CASSFYLTENYGYTF; DNA: TGTGCCAGCAGCTTCTACCTGACAGAAAACTATGGCTACACCTTC; J: TRBJ1-2; size: NA; D: NA; V: TRBV5-5
CDR3: CASSNRGGATGELFF; DNA: TGCGCCAGCAGTAACAGGGGGGGCGCGACCGGGGAGCTGTTTTTT; J: TRBJ2-2; size: NA; D: NA; V: TRBV10-1
CDR3: CASSSRQGSLNQPQHF; DNA: TGTGCCAGCAGTTCCAGACAGGGCTCACTCAATCAGCCCCAGCATTTT; J: TRBJ1-5; size: few; D: TRBD1; V: TRBV28
CDR3: CASSWNGDRSHIYGYTF; DNA: TGTGCCAGCAGTTGGAATGGGGACAGGTCCCACATCTATGGCTACACCTTC; J: TRBJ1-2; size: NA; D: TRBD1; V: TRBV28